The rows below give T cell receptor beta chains drawn from one sample of a study of human T cells and chemical hapten exposure. Using its own MiXCR run on the RACE reads, TCRdb lists one record per CDR3 protein. The sample holds about 340,000 distinct CDR3 sequences, around 7% seen once. Sequences were derived from whole blood, sampled in connection with sensitization to the hapten diphenylcyclopropenone (DPC). All receptors derive from a woman in her late teens or twenties with alopecia areata. Some clones in this sample may be carry-over from other donors' samples. Both conserved end residues are part of each CDR3. Each record gives: clone size, V gene, D gene, J gene, CDR3 protein, CDR3 DNA. The D gene is left open where the match is weak. Size is stated for part of the rows, as once, few or many counts, or as a class when the clone is expanded.

>many|TRBV25-1|NA|TRBJ2-3
CASSESGARTDTQYF
TGTGCCAGCAGTGAATCCGGGGCCCGCACAGATACGCAGTATTTT
>few|TRBV28|TRBD1|TRBJ1-1
CASGGTGHMNTEAFF
TGTGCCAGCGGGGGGACAGGGCATATGAACACTGAAGCTTTCTTT
>many|TRBV27|TRBD1|TRBJ2-4
CASSLSGTGGFIRENIQYF
TGTGCCAGCAGTTTAAGTGGGACAGGGGGCTTTATTCGCGAAAACATTCAGTACTTC
>few|TRBV12-3/TRBV12-4|TRBD1|TRBJ1-2
CASRAGTGNYGYTF
TGTGCCAGCAGGGCCGGGACAGGGAACTATGGCTACACCTTC
>NA|TRBV20-1|TRBD1|TRBJ2-5
CSASVDRGETQYF
TGCAGTGCTAGTGTTGACAGGGGAGAGACCCAGTACTTC
>many|TRBV28|TRBD1|TRBJ1-1
CASSGDREVRTEAFF
TGTGCCAGCAGTGGGGACAGGGAGGTTCGAACTGAAGCTTTCTTT
>NA|TRBV6-1|NA|TRBJ1-5
CASSEFGPYQPQHF
TGTGCCAGCAGTGAATTCGGCCCGTATCAGCCCCAGCATTTT
>NA|TRBV27|TRBD2|TRBJ2-7
CASSLYGERGSPSYEQYF
TGTGCCAGCAGTTTATACGGAGAGCGGGGGTCCCCGTCCTACGAGCAGTACTTC
>few|TRBV6-5|TRBD1|TRBJ1-6
CASRRQGKDSPLHF
TGTGCCAGCAGACGACAGGGGAAGGATTCACCCCTCCACTTT
>many|TRBV29-1|NA|TRBJ1-1
CSAETGSNTEAFF
TGCAGCGCTGAGACAGGCTCGAACACTGAAGCTTTCTTT
>few|TRBV29-1|NA|TRBJ2-7
CSVAEGGNEQYF
TGCAGCGTTGCGGAAGGGGGGAACGAGCAGTACTTC
>few|TRBV5-1|NA|TRBJ1-6
CASSLYRAGLNSPLHF
TGCGCCAGCAGCTTGTACAGGGCGGGTTTGAATTCACCCCTCCACTTT
>NA|TRBV7-2|TRBD2|TRBJ2-3
CASSRDSSGGGDTQYF
TGTGCCAGCAGCCGTGATTCTAGCGGGGGGGGAGATACGCAGTATTTT
>few|TRBV7-8|NA|TRBJ1-3
CASSLLVGSSGNTIYF
TGTGCCAGCAGCTTACTGGTAGGGAGCTCTGGAAACACCATATATTTT
>NA|TRBV18|NA|TRBJ1-4
CASSPRDTKWEKLFF
TGTGCCAGCTCACCACGGGACACTAAGTGGGAAAAACTGTTTTTT